The T cell receptor beta chain under discussion was sequenced for a study of cytomegalovirus exposure and HLA in healthy donors. Study findings and constraints: Approximately 160 TCR beta chains were listed as cytomegalovirus-associated. Later on, an analysis found that several of the most significant clusters appeared to be linked to common viral pathogens, which included parvovirus B19. One variant, a missense change in DCLRE1C, was linked in a later analysis to TCR beta V- and J-gene trimming.

In regard to this clone: Antigen unknown.

PCR employed 60 Vbeta and 13 Jbeta primers. Original handling: Later analysis identified 65 million to 80 million unique TCR beta chains, approximately 11 million shared. Here immunoSEQ multiplex PCR was the method, and the copy in TCRdb shows in-frame clones only, minus some. That table is the source of V, J and clone size, and D and trimming were worked out from the DNA. The data show roughly 68,000 clones, 60% to 80% seen once. The source is a male donor in good health and CMV-seropositive. Input material: PBMCs.

The CDR3: CASIKLAGGYQETQYF. In DNA form, the CDR3 reads TGTGCCAGCATCAAACTAGCGGGGGGCTACCAAGAGACCCAGTACTTC. The V and J genes are TRBV13 and TRBJ2-5; 12 bases align to TRBD2. V was pared by 7 bases and J by 0 bases, with 6 bases of the junction left unmatched. From germline, CDR1 is PRHDT and CDR2 FYEKMQ (reference sequence). The CDR3 contains 16 residues.